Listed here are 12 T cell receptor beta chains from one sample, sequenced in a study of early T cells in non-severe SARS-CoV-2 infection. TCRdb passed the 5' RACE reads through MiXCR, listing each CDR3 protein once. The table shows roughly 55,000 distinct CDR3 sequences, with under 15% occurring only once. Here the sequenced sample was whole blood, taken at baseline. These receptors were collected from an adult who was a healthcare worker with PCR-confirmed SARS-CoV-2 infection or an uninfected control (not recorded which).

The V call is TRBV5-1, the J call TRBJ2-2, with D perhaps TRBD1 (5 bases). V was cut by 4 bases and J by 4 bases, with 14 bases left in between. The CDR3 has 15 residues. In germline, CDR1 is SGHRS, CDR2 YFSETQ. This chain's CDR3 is CASSPWGSTTGELFF. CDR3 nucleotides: TGCGCCAGCAGCCCCTGGGGCAGTACCACCGGGGAGCTGTTTTTT.

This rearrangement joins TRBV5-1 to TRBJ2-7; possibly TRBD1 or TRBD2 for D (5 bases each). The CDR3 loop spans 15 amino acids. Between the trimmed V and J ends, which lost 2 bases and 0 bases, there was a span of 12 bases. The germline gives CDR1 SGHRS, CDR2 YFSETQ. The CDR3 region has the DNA TGCGCCAGCAGCTTAACCGGGGACCCCTCCTACGAGCAGTACTTC. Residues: CASSLTGDPSYEQYF.

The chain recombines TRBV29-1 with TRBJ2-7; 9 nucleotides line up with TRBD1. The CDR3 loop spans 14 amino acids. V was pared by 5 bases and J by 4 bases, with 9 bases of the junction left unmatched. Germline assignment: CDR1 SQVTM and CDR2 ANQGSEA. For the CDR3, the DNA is TGCAGCGTTTCCCACGGGACAGGGAGGTACGAGCAGTACTTC. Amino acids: CSVSHGTGRYEQYF.

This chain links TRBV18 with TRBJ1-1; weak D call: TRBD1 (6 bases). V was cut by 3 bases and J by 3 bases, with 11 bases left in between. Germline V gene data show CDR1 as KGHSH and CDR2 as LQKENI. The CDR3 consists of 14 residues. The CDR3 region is CASSPTGRDTEAFF. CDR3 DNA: TGTGCCAGCTCACCCACAGGGCGCGACACTGAAGCTTTCTTT.

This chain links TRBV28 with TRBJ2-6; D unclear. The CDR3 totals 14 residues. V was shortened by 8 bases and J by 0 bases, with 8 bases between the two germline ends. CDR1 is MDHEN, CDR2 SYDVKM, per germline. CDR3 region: CASVDTSGANVLTF. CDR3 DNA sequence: TGTGCCAGCGTCGACACCTCTGGGGCCAACGTCCTGACTTTC.

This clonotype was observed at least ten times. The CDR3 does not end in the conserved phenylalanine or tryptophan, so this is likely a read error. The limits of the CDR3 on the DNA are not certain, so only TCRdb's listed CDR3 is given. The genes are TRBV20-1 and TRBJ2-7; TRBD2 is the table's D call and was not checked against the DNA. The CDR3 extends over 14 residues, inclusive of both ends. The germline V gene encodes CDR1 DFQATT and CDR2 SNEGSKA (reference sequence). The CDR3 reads CSARYGESLVGSLL.

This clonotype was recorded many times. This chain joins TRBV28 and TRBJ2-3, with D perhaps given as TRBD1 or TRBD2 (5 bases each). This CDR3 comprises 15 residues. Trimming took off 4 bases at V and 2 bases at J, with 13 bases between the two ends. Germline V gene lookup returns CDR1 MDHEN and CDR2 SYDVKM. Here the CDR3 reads CASSSPGANTDTQYF. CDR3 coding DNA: TGTGCCAGCAGTTCCCCCGGGGCTAACACAGATACGCAGTATTTT.

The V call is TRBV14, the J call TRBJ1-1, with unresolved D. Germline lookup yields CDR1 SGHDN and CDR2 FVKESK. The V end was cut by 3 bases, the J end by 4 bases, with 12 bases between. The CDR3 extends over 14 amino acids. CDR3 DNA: TGTGCCAGCAGCCACGGGTTGCAGGCCACTGAAGCTTTCTTT. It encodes CASSHGLQATEAFF.

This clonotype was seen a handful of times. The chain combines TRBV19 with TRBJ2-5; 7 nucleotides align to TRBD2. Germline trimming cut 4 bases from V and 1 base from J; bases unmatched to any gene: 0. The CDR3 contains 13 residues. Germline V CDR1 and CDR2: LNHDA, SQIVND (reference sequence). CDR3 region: CASSRTSQETQYF. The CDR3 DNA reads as TGTGCCAGTAGTAGGACTAGCCAAGAGACCCAGTACTTC.

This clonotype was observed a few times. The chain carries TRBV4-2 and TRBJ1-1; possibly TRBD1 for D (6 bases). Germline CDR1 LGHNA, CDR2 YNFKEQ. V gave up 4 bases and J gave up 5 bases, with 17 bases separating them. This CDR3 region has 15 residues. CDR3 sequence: CASSPTGQGRTEAFF. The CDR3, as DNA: TGTGCCAGCAGCCCAACGGGTCAGGGGCGGACTGAAGCTTTCTTT.

The CDR3 protein is CASSDFQGVDEQFF. Here the CDR3 DNA reads TGTGCCAGCAGTGATTTTCAGGGGGTTGATGAGCAGTTCTTC. The rearrangement joins TRBV2 to TRBJ2-1, with 7 bases fitting TRBD1. The CDR3 spans 14 residues. Per germline, CDR1 SNHLY and CDR2 FYNNEI. The ends lost 3 bases at V and 8 bases at J; junction bases unmatched: 7.

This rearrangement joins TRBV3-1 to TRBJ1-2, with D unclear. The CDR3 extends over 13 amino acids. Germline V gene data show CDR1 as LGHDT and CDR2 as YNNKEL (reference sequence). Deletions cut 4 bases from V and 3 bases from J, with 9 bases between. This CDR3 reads CASSLDWDYGYTF. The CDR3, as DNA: TGTGCCAGCAGCCTGGACTGGGACTATGGCTACACCTTC. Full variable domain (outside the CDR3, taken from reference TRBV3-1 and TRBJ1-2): DTAVSQTPKYLVTQMGNDKSIKCEQNLGHDTMYWYKQDSKKFLKIMFSYNNKELIINETVPNRFSPKSPDKAHLNLHINSLELGDSAVYFCASSLDWDYGYTFGSGTRLTVV.